This T cell receptor beta chain was captured by sequencing in a study of cytomegalovirus exposure and HLA in healthy donors. Overall study results and limits: A later analysis linked a missense DCLRE1C variant to TCR beta V- and J-gene trimming. The study put 150 to 200 TCR beta chains on its list as cytomegalovirus-associated. It was reported that the classifier diagnosed cytomegalovirus status with high specificity and sensitivity in both the original and validation cohorts.

For this clone: The target antigen is unknown.

Everyone who donated was a healthy bone marrow donor. The PCR employed 60 Vbeta primers together with 13 Jbeta primers. Sequencing was performed with immunoSEQ multiplex PCR; in TCRdb, only in-frame clones are kept and a portion is missing. Of roughly 100,000 clones detected, over 70% appear once; the ten largest clones hold about 5.7%. The CDR3 contains 15 residues. Germline CDR1 is SGHRS and CDR2 is YFSETQ. Losses at the gene ends were 0 bases for V and 7 bases for J; bases not matched to a gene: 4. This receptor was taken from a male donor in good health and CMV-seronegative. The sequenced sample was PBMCs. V usage is TRBV5-1 and J usage is TRBJ2-1, with 10 positions matching TRBD2. This chain's CDR3 is CASSLASGSINEQFF. CDR3 DNA sequence: TGCGCCAGCAGCTTGGCTAGCGGGAGTATAAATGAGCAGTTCTTC.